Included here is one TCR beta chain sequence, with context. Its antigen is still unknown. Base-call qualities are not available, and no considerably larger clone is one nucleotide away. The donors were healthy, HIV-negative adults who had no recently reported acute infections or vaccinations. Every donor was a Caucasian adult living in Nashville, Tennessee, USA. In the unsorted samples, 70 million to 95 million PBMCs were counted, and genomic DNA was extracted using the QIAamp DNA Blood Mini kit. Blood was obtained by leukapheresis, after which PBMCs were separated by Ficoll-Histopaque density gradient centrifugation and cryopreserved in liquid nitrogen vapor phase. TCR CDR3 regions were amplified from genomic DNA by multiplex PCR using the deep immunoSEQ assay. For each cell subset, the extracted genomic DNA was distributed evenly across all wells of several immunoSEQ 96-well plates, and each plate served as one replicate. For unsorted PBMC, around 290 ng of genomic DNA, equivalent to around 30,000 T cell genomes, went into each replicate PCR. Ten immunoSEQ deep assay plates were used to sequence the unsorted PBMC genomic DNA. Purified libraries were quantified with a Qubit 3.0 fluorometer, sized on a Bioanalyzer 2100, and re-quantified with the KAPA Library Quantification kit. A separate single-read 150-cycle Illumina NextSeq 550 flow cell was used to sequence each immunoSEQ 96-well plate. As for the authors' bioinformatics: Because the immunoSEQ output held only junctional sequences and lacked quality scores, the filtering could not match the filtering applied to full-length reads. To assign V/J genes and CDR3, sequences were annotated using PyIR, a Python wrapper for IgBLAST v1.9, with IMGT germline references. Any read was removed if the V/J assignment was weak (E-value above 1e-6), the CDR3 was missing, or the read contained stop codons, out-of-frame junctions, or ambiguous translated residues. V3J clonotypes were defined as sequences sharing an identical inferred V gene, J gene, and CDR3 amino acid sequence. The percentage overlap between two repertoires was calculated by dividing the number of shared unique clonotypes by the size of the smaller repertoire. Repertoire richness was assessed with RTK rarefaction, the Chao1 estimator, and Recon v2.1 estimates of unobserved clonotypes. TCRdb stores this immuneACCESS table with in-frame sequences only. Part of the clones is absent; in the studies checked, under half of the shortfall reflects unresolved V genes, and no reason is known for the rest. The V and J calls and clone size are taken from that table; D and trimming were inferred from the DNA. Counted in this sample were more than 450,000 clones; around 79% of them appeared once. In total, the top ten clones hold 10% to 15% of the sample.

V has 2 bases trimmed and J has 4 bases trimmed; junction bases matching no gene number 13. The CDR3 runs 17 amino acids, cysteine and phenylalanine included. The CDR3 DNA has 51 bases and is translated from base 1. Sequences SGHRS (CDR1) and YFSETQ (CDR2) are obtained from the germline V gene. The sample comes from a study of shared clonotypes between healthy human individuals (dated by TCRdb to about 2020). Looking at the study overall: The cohort included three men and a couple of women between 18 and 49 years of age. To increase sequencing depth and limit assay-specific biases, TCR repertoire library preparation and sequencing were carried out by different laboratories using diverse techniques. Each donor's leukapheresis produced roughly between roughly 0.94 and 9.5 billion PBMCs. To estimate repertoire size and how much clonotype sharing occurs between individuals, the study deeply sequenced the blood TCR repertoires of five healthy adults.

The study at large found these results: Pairwise subsampling indicated that sequencing depth was expected to affect the degree of clonotype sharing among donors. Sampling was limited to blood, and TCR repertoires in tissue likely differ from TCR repertoires in blood. Because the study included only a small number of donors, the genetic and exposure-history diversity represented was limited.

The clonotype was recovered from a woman in her 40s in good health. Some clones in this sample may be carry-over from other donors' samples. The V gene is TRBV5-1 and the J gene is TRBJ1-1; 8 nucleotides in the junction match TRBD1. Specimen: PBMCs. The CDR3 amino acid sequence is: CASSFRDRQVFATEAFF. The sequenced DNA is TGCGCCAGCAGCTTCAGGGACAGGCAAGTTTTTGCCACTGAAGCTTTCTTT.